This paragraph covers one TCR beta chain sequence. Its antigen specificity is not known. Base qualities are not at hand, and no much larger clone is one base apart. At the junction V is shortened by 7 bases and J by 8 bases, with 17 bases in between. The CDR1 and CDR2 encoded by the germline V gene (reference sequence) are MNHNY and SVGAGI. The CDR3 runs 13 amino acids, cysteine and phenylalanine included. The only DNA kept is the CDR3, 39 bases in frame from the first base. The sample originates from a study of response to subunit inactivated influenza vaccine (dated by TCRdb to 2016 to 2019). The study in broad terms: Deep quantitative profiling of the T cell receptor repertoire was used in the study to follow responses to a trivalent subunit inactivated influenza vaccine. The paper's findings and limits, for the study overall: The authors suggested that each seasonal influenza vaccination may recruit only a limited number of new T cells.

Library preparation was by RT-PCR. Sequencing used an Illumina HiSeq 2500. TCRdb reanalyzed the raw reads on its own, using fastp at Q25 for trimming and MiXCR for clone calling, and kept in-frame beta chains. Every distinct CDR3 protein forms one entry, paired with its most common genes and DNA. The sample table lists hundreds of thousands of distinct CDR3 sequences, about 14% of them with a count of one. The top ten constitute roughly 7.6% of the sample. The rearrangement combines TRBV6-6 with TRBJ1-2, with the D gene not clear enough to name. The source was PBMCs from blood, collected 14 days before vaccination. This sequence originates from a man aged 45-60 years who received an inactivated influenza vaccine. Donor details come from another sample of the same person, matched by shared clones. The nucleotide sequence is given as TGTGCCAGCACCTCACTGCAGGAGTACGGCTACACCTTC. It translates as CASTSLQEYGYTF.